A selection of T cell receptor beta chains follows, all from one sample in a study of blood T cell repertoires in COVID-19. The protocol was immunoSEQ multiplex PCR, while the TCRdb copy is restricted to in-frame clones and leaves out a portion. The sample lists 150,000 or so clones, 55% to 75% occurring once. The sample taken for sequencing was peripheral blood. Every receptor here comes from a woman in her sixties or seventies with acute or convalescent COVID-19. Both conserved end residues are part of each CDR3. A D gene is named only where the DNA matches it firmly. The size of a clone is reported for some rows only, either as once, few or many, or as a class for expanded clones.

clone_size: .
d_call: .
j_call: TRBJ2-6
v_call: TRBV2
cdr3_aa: CASCTSGANVLTF
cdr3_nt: TGTGCCAGCTGCACTTCTGGGGCCAACGTCCTGACTTTC

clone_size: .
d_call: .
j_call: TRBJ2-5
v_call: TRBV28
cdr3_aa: CASSLNFQETQYF
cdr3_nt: TGTGCCAGCAGTTTGAACTTCCAAGAGACCCAGTACTTC

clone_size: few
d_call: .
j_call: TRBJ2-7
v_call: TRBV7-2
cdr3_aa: CASSFISNSYEQYF
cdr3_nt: TGTGCCAGCAGCTTTATTTCGAACAGCTACGAGCAGTACTTC

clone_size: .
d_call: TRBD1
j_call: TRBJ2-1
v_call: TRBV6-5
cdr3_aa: CASSLGQANEQFF
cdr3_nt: TGTGCCAGCAGCCTCGGACAGGCAAATGAGCAGTTCTTC

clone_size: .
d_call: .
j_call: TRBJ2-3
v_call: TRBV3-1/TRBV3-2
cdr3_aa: CASSQDSISGSTDTQYF
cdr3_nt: TGTGCCAGCAGCCAAGATTCTATCAGCGGGAGCACAGATACGCAGTATTTT

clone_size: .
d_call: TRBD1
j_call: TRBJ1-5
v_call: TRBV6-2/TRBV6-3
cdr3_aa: CASSNQGVGNQPQHF
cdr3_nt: TGTGCCAGCAGTAATCAGGGGGTAGGCAATCAGCCCCAGCATTTT

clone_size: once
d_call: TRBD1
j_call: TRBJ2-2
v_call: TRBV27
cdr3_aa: CASGTAPTGELFF
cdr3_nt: TGTGCCTCCGGGACAGCCCCTACCGGGGAGCTGTTTTTT

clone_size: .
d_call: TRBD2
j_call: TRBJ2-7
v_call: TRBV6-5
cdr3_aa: CASSYSGGSSYEQYF
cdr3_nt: TGTGCCAGCAGTTACTCGGGGGGGAGCTCCTACGAGCAGTACTTC

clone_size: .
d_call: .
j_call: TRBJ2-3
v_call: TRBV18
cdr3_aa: CASSPDYTDTQYF
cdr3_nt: TGTGCCAGCTCACCCGACTACACAGATACGCAGTATTTT

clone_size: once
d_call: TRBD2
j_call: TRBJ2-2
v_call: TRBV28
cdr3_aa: CSASGMNTGELFF
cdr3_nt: TGTAGTGCTAGCGGGATGAACACCGGGGAGCTGTTTTTT

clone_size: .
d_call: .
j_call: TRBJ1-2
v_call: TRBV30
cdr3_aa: CAWSVQGYYGYTF
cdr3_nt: TGTGCCTGGAGTGTCCAGGGTTACTATGGCTACACCTTC

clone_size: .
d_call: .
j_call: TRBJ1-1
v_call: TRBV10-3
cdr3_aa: CAITAGADTEAFF
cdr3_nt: TGTGCCATCACAGCGGGCGCGGACACTGAAGCTTTCTTT

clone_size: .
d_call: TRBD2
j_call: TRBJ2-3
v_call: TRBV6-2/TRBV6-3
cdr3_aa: CASSSGLAEGDTQYF
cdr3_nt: TGTGCCAGCAGCTCCGGACTAGCGGAGGGAGATACGCAGTATTTT

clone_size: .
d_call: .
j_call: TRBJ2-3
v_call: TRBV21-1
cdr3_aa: CASRNRRVGPGDTQYF
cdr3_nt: TGTGCCAGCAGGAACCGCAGGGTCGGGCCGGGAGATACGCAGTATTTT

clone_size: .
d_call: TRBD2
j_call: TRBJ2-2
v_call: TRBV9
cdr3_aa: CASSVAGGAAGELFF
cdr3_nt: TGTGCCAGCAGCGTAGCCGGGGGGGCGGCCGGGGAGCTGTTTTTT

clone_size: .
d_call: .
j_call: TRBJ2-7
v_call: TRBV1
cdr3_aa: CTSSQDFQGAYEQYF
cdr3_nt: TGCACCAGCAGCCAAGACTTCCAGGGGGCTTACGAGCAGTACTTC

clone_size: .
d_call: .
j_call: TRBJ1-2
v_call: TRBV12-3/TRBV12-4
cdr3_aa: CASSFSGVDGYTF
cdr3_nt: TGTGCCAGCAGTTTCTCGGGGGTGGATGGCTACACCTTC

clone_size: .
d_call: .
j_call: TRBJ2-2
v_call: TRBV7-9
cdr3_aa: CASSLVSDRELFF
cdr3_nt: TGTGCCAGCAGCTTAGTGTCTGACAGGGAGCTGTTTTTT

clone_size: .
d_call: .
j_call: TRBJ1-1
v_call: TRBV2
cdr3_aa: CASNPRMGTEAFF
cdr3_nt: TGTGCCAGCAACCCTCGAATGGGCACTGAAGCTTTCTTC

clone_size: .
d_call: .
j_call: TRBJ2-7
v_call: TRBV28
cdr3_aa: CASSLGEETYEQYF
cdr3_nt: TGTGCCAGCAGTTTAGGAGAAGAGACCTACGAGCAGTACTTC

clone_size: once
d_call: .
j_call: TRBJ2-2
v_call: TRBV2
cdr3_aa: CASSALNTGELFF
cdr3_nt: TGTGCCAGCAGTGCGTTAAACACCGGGGAGCTGTTTTTT

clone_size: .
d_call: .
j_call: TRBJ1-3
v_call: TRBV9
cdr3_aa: CASSLQGTAGNTIYF
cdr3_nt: TGTGCCAGCAGCTTACAGGGAACTGCTGGAAACACCATATATTTT

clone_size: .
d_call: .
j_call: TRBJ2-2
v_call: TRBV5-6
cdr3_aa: CASSLTAGELFF
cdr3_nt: TGTGCCAGCAGCTTGACTGCCGGGGAGCTGTTTTTT

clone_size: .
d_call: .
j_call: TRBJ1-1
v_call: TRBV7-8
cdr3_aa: CASSYQGPTEAFF
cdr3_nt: TGTGCCAGCAGCTACCAGGGTCCCACTGAAGCTTTCTTT

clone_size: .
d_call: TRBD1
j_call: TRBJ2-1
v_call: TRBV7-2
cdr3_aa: CASSSTGAEQQFF
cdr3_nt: TGTGCCAGCAGCTCGACAGGGGCGGAGCAGCAGTTCTTC

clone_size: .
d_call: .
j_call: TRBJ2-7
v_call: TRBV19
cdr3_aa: CASSIGTGYEQYF
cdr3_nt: TGTGCCAGTAGTATAGGAACGGGATACGAGCAGTACTTC

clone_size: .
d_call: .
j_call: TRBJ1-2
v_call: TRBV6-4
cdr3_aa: CASSDPLSAGYTF
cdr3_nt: TGTGCCAGCAGTGACCCCTTAAGCGCTGGCTACACCTTC

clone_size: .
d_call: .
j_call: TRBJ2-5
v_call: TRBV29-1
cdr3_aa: CSVGVIEETQYF
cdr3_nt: TGCAGCGTCGGGGTTATCGAAGAGACCCAGTACTTC

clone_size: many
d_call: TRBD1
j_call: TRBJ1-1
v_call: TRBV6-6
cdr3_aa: CASSSRTGVAFF
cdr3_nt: TGTGCCAGCAGTTCTCGGACAGGGGTGGCTTTCTTT

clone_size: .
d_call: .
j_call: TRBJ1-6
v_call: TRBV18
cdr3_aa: CASSLRGDSPLHF
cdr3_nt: TGTGCCAGCTCACTCCGGGGAGATTCACCCCTCCACTTT

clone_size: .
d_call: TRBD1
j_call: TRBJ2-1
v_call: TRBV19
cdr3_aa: CASGIGPGGYNEQFF
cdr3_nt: TGTGCCAGTGGAATAGGGCCAGGGGGCTACAATGAGCAGTTCTTC